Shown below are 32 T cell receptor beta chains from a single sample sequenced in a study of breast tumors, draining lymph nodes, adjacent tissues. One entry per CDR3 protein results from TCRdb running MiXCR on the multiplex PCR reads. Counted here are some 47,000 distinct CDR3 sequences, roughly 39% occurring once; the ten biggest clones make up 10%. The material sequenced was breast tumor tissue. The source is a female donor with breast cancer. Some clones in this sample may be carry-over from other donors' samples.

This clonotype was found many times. This CDR3 reads CASSRLLDTQYF. As DNA, the CDR3 is TGTGCCAGCAGTAGACTGCTAGATACGCAGTATTTT. V is TRBV6-2 or TRBV6-3 and J is TRBJ2-3; the D is unclear. V lost 5 bases, J lost 5 bases, and 8 bases lay in between. The CDR3 has 12 amino acids. The germline CDR1 and CDR2 sequences are MNHEY and SVGEGT.

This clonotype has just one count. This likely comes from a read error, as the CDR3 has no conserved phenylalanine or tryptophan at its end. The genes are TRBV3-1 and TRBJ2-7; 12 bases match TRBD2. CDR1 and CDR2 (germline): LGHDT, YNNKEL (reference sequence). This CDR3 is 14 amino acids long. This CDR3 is CASSLTSGSHEQYL. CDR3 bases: TGCGCCAGCAGCTTGACTAGCGGGAGCCACGAGCAGTACCTC.

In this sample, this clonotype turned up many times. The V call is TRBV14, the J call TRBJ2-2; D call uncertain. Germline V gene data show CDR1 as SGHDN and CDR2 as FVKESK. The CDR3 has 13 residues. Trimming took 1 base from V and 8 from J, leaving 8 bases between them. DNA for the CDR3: TGTGCCAGCAGCCAAGTACAAAGGGGGGAGCTGTTTTTT. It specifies CASSQVQRGELFF.

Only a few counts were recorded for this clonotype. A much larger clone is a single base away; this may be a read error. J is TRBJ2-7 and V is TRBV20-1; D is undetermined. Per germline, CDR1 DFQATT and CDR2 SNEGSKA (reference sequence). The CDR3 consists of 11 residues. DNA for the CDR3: TGCAGTGCTAGCTTTCTGCGCGAGCAGTCCTTC. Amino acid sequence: CSASFLREQSF.

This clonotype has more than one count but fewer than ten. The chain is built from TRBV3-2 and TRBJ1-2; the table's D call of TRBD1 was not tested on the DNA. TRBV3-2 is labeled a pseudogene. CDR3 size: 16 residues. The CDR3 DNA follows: TGTGCCAGCAGCCAAGTAGGCCCAGGGGGGGGAGCTGGCTACACCTTC. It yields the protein CASSQVGPGGGAGYTF.

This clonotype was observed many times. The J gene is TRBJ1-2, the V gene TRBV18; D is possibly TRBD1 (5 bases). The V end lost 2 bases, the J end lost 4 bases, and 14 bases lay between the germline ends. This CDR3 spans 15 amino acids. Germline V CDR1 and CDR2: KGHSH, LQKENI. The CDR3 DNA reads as TGTGCCAGCTCACCAGAAATCAGGGATTCCTATGGCTACACCTTC. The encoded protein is CASSPEIRDSYGYTF.

In nucleotides, the CDR3 is TGCAGCGTTGAAGGGGGGTATGGCTACACCTTC. Protein product: CSVEGGYGYTF. The chain has TRBV29-1 and TRBJ1-2; D might be TRBD1 (5 bases). The germline V gene encodes CDR1 SQVTM and CDR2 ANQGSEA. CDR3 size: 11 residues. V lost 1 base to trimming and J lost 5 bases, with 5 bases between them.

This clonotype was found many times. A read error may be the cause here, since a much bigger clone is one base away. The CDR3 is CASSYGLAAAQETQYF. CDR3 sequence (DNA): TGTGCCAGCAGCTACGGACTAGCGGCAGCCCAAGAGACCCAGTACTTC. The chain joins TRBV11-3 to TRBJ2-5; 10 bases map to TRBD2. Germline V CDR1 and CDR2: SGHNT, YENEEA. V lost 4 bases and J lost 1; bases outside the gene matches: 6. The CDR3 is 16 amino acids.

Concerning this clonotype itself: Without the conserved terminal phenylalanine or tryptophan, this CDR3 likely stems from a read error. This chain's CDR3 is CASGQQDSYEQYP. CDR3 in DNA: TGTGCCAGCGGGCAACAGGACTCCTACGAGCAGTACCCC. The chain has TRBV7-9 and TRBJ2-7; D is possibly TRBD1 (5 bases). CDR1 SEHNR and CDR2 FQNEAQ come from the germline V gene (reference sequence). The CDR3 contains 13 residues. Trimming cost V 8 bases and J 0 bases, with 11 bases left between them.

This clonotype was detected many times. The CDR3 here is CASSRAGSSSYNEQFF. CDR3 in DNA: TGTGCCAGCAGCCGGGCGGGAAGCAGTAGTTACAATGAGCAGTTCTTC. The V and J genes are TRBV11-1 and TRBJ2-1, with TRBD2 as a possible D gene (6 bases). The CDR3 length is 16 residues. The germline CDR1 and CDR2 sequences are SGHAT and FQDESV (reference sequence). The ends were cut back, 5 bases at V and 4 bases at J, with 18 bases in the middle.

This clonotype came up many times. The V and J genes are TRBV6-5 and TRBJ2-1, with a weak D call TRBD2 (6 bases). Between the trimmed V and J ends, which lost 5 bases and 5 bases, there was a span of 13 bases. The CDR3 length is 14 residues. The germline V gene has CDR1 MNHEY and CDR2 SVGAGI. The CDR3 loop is CASSLARLNNEQFF. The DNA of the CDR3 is TGTGCCAGCAGTCTAGCGCGGCTAAACAATGAGCAGTTCTTC.

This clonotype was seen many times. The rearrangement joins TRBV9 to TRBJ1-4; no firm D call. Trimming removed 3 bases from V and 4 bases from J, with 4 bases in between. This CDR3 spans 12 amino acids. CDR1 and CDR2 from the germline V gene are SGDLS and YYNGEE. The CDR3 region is CASSGYNEKLFF. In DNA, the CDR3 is TGTGCCAGCAGCGGCTATAATGAAAAACTGTTTTTT.

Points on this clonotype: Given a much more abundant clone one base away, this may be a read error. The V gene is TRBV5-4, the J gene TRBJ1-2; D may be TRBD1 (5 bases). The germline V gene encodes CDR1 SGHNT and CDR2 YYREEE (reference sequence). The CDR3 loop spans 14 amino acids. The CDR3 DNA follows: TGTACCAGCAGCTTGCCCAGGGTTTTGGATGGCTACACCTTC. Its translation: CTSSLPRVLDGYTF.

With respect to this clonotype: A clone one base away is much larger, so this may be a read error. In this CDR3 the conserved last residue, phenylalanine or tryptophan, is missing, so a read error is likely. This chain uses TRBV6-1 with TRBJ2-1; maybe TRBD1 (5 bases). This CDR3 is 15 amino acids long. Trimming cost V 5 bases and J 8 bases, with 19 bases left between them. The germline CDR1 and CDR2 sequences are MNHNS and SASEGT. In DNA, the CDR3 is TGTGCCAGCAGTAAATTAACCCAGGGTATCGATGAGCAGTTCCTC. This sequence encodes CASSKLTQGIDEQFL.

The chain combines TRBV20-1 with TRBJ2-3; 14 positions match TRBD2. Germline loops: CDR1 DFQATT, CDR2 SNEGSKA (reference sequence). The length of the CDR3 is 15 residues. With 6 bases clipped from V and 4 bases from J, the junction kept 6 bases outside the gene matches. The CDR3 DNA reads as TGCAGTGCCCAGACTAGCGGGAGGGCCGCAGATACGCAGTATTTT. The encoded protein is CSAQTSGRAADTQYF.

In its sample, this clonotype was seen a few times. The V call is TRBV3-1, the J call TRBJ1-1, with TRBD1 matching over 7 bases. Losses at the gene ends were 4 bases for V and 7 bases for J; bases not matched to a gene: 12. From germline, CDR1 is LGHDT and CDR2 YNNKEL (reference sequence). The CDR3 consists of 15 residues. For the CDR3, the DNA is TGTGCCAGCAGCCCGCCTGAGGCGGGACAGCATGAAGCTTTCTTT. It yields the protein CASSPPEAGQHEAFF.

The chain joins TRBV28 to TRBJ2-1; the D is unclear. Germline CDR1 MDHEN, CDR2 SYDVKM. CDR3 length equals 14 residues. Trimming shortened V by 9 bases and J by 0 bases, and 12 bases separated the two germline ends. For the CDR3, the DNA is TGTGCCAGTGTGACTGAGAGCTCCTACAATGAGCAGTTCTTC. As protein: CASVTESSYNEQFF.

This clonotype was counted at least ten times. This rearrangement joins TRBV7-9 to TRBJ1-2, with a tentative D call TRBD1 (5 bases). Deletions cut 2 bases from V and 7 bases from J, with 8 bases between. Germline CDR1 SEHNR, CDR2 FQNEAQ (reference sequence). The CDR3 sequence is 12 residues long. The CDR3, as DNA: TGTGCCAGCAGCTTACAGGGTCTTGGCTACACCTTC. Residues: CASSLQGLGYTF.

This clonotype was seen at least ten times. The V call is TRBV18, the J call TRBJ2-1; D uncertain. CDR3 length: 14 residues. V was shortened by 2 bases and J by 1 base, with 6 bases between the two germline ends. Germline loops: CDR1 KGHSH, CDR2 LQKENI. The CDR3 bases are TGTGCCAGCTCACCAGGGCTGTCCTACAATGAGCAGTTCTTC. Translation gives CASSPGLSYNEQFF.

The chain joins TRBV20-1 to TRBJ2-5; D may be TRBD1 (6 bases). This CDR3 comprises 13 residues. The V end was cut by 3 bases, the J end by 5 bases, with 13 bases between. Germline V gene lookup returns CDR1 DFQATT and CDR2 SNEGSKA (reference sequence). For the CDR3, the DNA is TGCAGTGCTAGTCTCGTGCAGGGGGAGACCCAGTACTTC. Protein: CSASLVQGETQYF.

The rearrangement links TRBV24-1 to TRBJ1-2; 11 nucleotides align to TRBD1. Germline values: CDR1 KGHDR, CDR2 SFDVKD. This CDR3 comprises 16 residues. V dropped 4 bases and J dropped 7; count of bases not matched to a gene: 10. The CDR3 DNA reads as TGTGCCACCAGTGACCCCGGGACAGGGGGTCTTAGTGGCTACACCTTC. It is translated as CATSDPGTGGLSGYTF.

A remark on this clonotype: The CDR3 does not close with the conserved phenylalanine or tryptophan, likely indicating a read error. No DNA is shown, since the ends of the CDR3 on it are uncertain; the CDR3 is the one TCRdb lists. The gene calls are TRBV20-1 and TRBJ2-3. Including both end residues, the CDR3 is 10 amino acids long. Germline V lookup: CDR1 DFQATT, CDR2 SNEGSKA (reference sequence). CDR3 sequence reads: CSAQIDTRYS.

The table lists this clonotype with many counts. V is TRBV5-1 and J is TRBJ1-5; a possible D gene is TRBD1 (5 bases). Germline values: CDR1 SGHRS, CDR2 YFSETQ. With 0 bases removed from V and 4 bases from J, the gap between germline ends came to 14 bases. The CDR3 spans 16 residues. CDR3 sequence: CASSLEGMTANQPQHF. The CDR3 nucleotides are TGCGCCAGCAGCTTGGAGGGTATGACAGCTAATCAGCCCCAGCATTTT.

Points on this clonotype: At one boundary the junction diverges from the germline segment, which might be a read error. CDR3: CASSDRGANSPPHF. As DNA, the CDR3 is TGTGCCAGCTCCGACAGGGGAGCTAATTCACCCCCCCACTTT. This chain connects TRBV2 to TRBJ1-6; 8 positions match TRBD1. Germline V gene lookup returns CDR1 SNHLY and CDR2 FYNNEI. The CDR3 is 14 residues long.

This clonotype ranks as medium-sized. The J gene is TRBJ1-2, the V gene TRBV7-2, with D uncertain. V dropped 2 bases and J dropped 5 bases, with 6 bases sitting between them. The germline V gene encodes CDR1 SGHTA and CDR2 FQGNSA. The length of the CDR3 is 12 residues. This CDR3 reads CASSLRTYGYTF. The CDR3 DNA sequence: TGTGCCAGCAGCTTACGTACATATGGCTACACCTTC.

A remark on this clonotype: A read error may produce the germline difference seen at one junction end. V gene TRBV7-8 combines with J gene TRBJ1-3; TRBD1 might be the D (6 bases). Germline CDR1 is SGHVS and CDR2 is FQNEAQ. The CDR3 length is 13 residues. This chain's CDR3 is CASSVTGFNTIYF. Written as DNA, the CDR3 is TGCGCCAGCAGCGTAACAGGGTTTAACACCATATATTTT.

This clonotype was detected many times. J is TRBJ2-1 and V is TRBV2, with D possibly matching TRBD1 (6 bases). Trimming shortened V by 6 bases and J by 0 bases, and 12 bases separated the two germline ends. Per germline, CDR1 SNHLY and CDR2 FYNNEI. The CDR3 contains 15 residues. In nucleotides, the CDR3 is TGTGCCAGCAGAGGACAGTCATCCTCCTACAATGAGCAGTTCTTC. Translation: CASRGQSSSYNEQFF.

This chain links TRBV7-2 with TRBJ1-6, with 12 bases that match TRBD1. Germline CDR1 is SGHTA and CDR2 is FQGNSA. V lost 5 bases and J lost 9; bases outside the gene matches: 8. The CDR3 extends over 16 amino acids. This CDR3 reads CASSAGGTGGSSPLHF. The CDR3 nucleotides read TGTGCCAGCAGCGCAGGCGGGACAGGGGGCAGTTCACCCCTCCACTTT.

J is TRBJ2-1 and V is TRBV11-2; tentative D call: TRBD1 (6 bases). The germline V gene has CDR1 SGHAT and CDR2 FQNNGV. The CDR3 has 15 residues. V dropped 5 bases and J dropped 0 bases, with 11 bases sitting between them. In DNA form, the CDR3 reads TGTGCCAGCAGCCCCCAGGGGAGCTCCTACAATGAGCAGTTCTTC. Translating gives CASSPQGSSYNEQFF.

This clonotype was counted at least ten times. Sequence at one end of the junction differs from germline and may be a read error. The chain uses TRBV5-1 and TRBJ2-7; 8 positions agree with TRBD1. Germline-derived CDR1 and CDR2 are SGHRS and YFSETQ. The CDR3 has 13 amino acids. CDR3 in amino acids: CASRLATGGEQYF. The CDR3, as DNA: TGCGCCAGCAGGTTGGCCACAGGGGGGGAGCAGTACTTC.

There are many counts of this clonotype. CDR3 nucleotide sequence: TGCAGTCAGCGGGGTCCTCAAGAGACCCAGTACTTC. Residues: CSQRGPQETQYF. The rearrangement links TRBV20-1 to TRBJ2-5; 7 nucleotides agree with TRBD2. J gave up 2 bases and V 8 bases, and 5 bases lay outside the gene matches. Germline CDR1 DFQATT, CDR2 SNEGSKA (reference sequence). The CDR3 runs 12 residues.

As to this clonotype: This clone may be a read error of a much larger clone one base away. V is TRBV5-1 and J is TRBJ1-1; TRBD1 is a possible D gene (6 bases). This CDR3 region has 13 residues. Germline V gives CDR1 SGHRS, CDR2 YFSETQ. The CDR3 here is CASSSGVLADAFF. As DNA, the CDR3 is TGCGCCAGCAGCTCAGGGGTTTTGGCTGACGCTTTCTTT.